The rows below give T cell receptor beta chains drawn from one sample of a study of cytotoxic CD8 clonotypes in ibrutinib-treated CLL. Clones were read by immunoSEQ multiplex PCR, and TCRdb kept only the in-frame ones, dropping some. There are some 92,000 clones in the sample; approximately 80% occur only once, and 20% to 25% lies in the top ten. This specimen consisted of PBMCs, obtained after 24 months of ibrutinib treatment. The receptor set was obtained from a human donor with chronic lymphocytic leukemia. Both conserved end residues are part of each CDR3. D genes are given only for firm matches. The size field is filled for only some rows; it gives once, few, many or a size class.

clone size	V gene	D gene	J gene	CDR3 DNA	CDR3 protein
.	TRBV10-3	.	TRBJ1-3	TGTGCCATCAGTGAGTTAAGAGGGGACTCTGGAAACACCATATATTTT	CAISELRGDSGNTIYF
.	TRBV21-1	.	TRBJ2-7	TGTGCCAGCAGCACATCCGCTAGCGGGGCCTACGAGCAGTACTTC	CASSTSASGAYEQYF
.	TRBV10-3	.	TRBJ1-5	TGTGCCATCAGTGTGGGACTGGAATCCAATCAGCCCCAGCATTTT	CAISVGLESNQPQHF
few	TRBV6-5	.	TRBJ2-5	TGTGCCAGCAGTTTTACAAATTCACAAGAGACCCAGTACTTC	CASSFTNSQETQYF
.	TRBV10-3	.	TRBJ2-7	TGTGCCATCAGGTCGACAGAAGATCGGGGCGAGCAGTACTTC	CAIRSTEDRGEQYF
.	TRBV6-1	TRBD1	TRBJ2-3	TGTGCCAGCAGTAGGACAGGGGATACGCAGTATTTT	CASSRTGDTQYF
.	TRBV6-6	.	TRBJ1-6	TGTGCCAGCAGTTACTCCCCGGGGGGGCAATCACCCCTCCACTTT	CASSYSPGGQSPLHF
.	TRBV6-1	TRBD1	TRBJ1-1	TGTGCCAGCAGTTCTACAGGGGCGCGGGACACTGAAGCTTTCTTT	CASSSTGARDTEAFF
.	TRBV5-6	.	TRBJ1-2	TGTGCCAGCAGCTTGGGGTTTTATAACTATGGCTACACCTTC	CASSLGFYNYGYTF
.	TRBV7-3	TRBD2	TRBJ2-5	TGTGCCAGCAGCTTAAGGGGGCTAGCGGGAGGGCTAGGGTTTCAAGAGACCCAGTACTTC	CASSLRGLAGGLGFQETQYF
.	TRBV7-2	TRBD2	TRBJ2-7	TGTGCCAGCAGTTGGGGGTCTAGCGGGGCCTACGAGCAGTACTTC	CASSWGSSGAYEQYF
.	TRBV11-1	.	TRBJ1-1	TGTGCCAGCAGCCGACGGGACGCGGGGGTGTACACTGAAGCTTTCTTT	CASSRRDAGVYTEAFF
.	TRBV21-1	.	TRBJ2-7	TGTGCCAGCAGCAAAGTTCACCCCGATAGCGGGGCCGACTACGAGCAGTACTTC	CASSKVHPDSGADYEQYF
.	TRBV6-1	TRBD2	TRBJ2-2	TGTGCCAGCAGTGAACCAGCGGGAGGGGCGAGCACCGGGGAGCTGTTTTTT	CASSEPAGGASTGELFF
.	TRBV5-1	TRBD1	TRBJ2-7	TGCGCCAGCAGCTTGGGACAGGGGGCGCTCCACGAGCAGTACTTC	CASSLGQGALHEQYF
.	TRBV9	.	TRBJ2-1	TGTGCCAGCAGCTCCTTGACAAGCTCCTACAATGAGCAGTTCTTC	CASSSLTSSYNEQFF
.	TRBV15	.	TRBJ2-3	TGTGCCACCAGCAGAGTAGGCGGGCGTACAGATACGCAGTATTTT	CATSRVGGRTDTQYF
many	TRBV2	.	TRBJ2-7	TGTGCCAGCAGTGGCATACAAGTTCTCTCCTACGAGCAGTACTTC	CASSGIQVLSYEQYF
.	TRBV5-5	.	TRBJ1-6	TGTGCCAGCAGCTTCAACAGGGATTCACCCCTCCACTTT	CASSFNRDSPLHF
.	TRBV6-1	TRBD2	TRBJ2-7	TGTGCCAGCAAGTTTCTAGCGGGAGGATCCTACGAGCAGTACTTC	CASKFLAGGSYEQYF
.	TRBV9	TRBD1	TRBJ2-5	TGTGCCAGCAGCGTGGGACAGAAAGAGACCCAGTACTTC	CASSVGQKETQYF
.	TRBV11-2	.	TRBJ1-1	TGTGCCAGCACCTGGACAGAGTCCAACACTGAAGCTTTCTTT	CASTWTESNTEAFF
.	TRBV28	.	TRBJ2-1	TGTGCCAGCAGTTCCCCCGGGGGAAGCTCCTACAATGAGCAGTTCTTC	CASSSPGGSSYNEQFF
.	TRBV10-3	.	TRBJ2-1	TGTGCCATCAGTGAGTCCGAGCTAGCCCTGGGCAATGAGCAGTTCTTC	CAISESELALGNEQFF
many	TRBV2	.	TRBJ2-1	TGTGCCAGCAGTTCGGGAGTCATGGTTAATGAGCAGTTCTTC	CASSSGVMVNEQFF
.	TRBV7-3	.	TRBJ2-5	TGTGCCAGCAGCTTAACGGGTGCCCTGGGGGAGACCCAGTACTTC	CASSLTGALGETQYF
.	TRBV28	.	TRBJ2-7	TGTGCCAGCAGTTGGGCTTCCTACGAGCAGTACTTC	CASSWASYEQYF
.	TRBV6-1	.	TRBJ2-1	TGTGCCAGCAGAGGAGACAGGCTAGCCTACAATGAGCAGTTCTTC	CASRGDRLAYNEQFF
.	TRBV29-1	.	TRBJ2-7	TGCAGCGTTGTCCCTTCTGACGGCTACGAGCAGTACTTC	CSVVPSDGYEQYF
.	TRBV10-2	.	TRBJ1-2	TGCGCCAGCAGTCCCGCGGCACCGAACTATGGCTACACCTTC	CASSPAAPNYGYTF
.	TRBV6-1	.	TRBJ1-2	TGTGCCAGCAGTTGGGGGGGCGTCGGCTATGGCTACACCTTC	CASSWGGVGYGYTF
.	TRBV28	.	TRBJ1-1	TGTGCCATCTCAAATTCCCTTAACACTGAAGCTTTCTTT	CAISNSLNTEAFF
.	TRBV18	.	TRBJ2-2	TGTGCCAGCTCACCCCAGGACCCCTCCACCGGGGAGCTGTTTTTT	CASSPQDPSTGELFF
.	TRBV9	.	TRBJ1-2	TGTGCCAGCAGCGTCTCGACAGCTACCTATGGCTACACCTTC	CASSVSTATYGYTF
.	TRBV7-8	.	TRBJ2-5	TGTGCCAGCAGCCAGGCCCGTACCCAGTACTTC	CASSQARTQYF
.	TRBV18	.	TRBJ2-3	TGTGCCAGCTCGGTCGGGAGTTCTCCGACAGATACGCAGTATTTT	CASSVGSSPTDTQYF
.	TRBV5-1	.	TRBJ2-2	TGCGCCACCGCGAACACCGGGGAGCTGTTTTTT	CATANTGELFF
.	TRBV5-1	TRBD2	TRBJ2-5	TGCGCCAGCAGCTTGGCAAGTACAGGGACTAGCGGGTCCCCGGGGGAGACCCAGTACTTC	CASSLASTGTSGSPGETQYF
.	TRBV10-1	TRBD2	TRBJ2-7	TGCGCCAGCAGTGAGGGTTCTAGCGGGGAATACGAGCAGTACTTC	CASSEGSSGEYEQYF
.	TRBV4-1	TRBD1	TRBJ1-1	TGCGCCAGCAGCCAGGCAGGGGGAGGGCGGACTGAAGCTTTCTTT	CASSQAGGGRTEAFF
.	TRBV28	.	TRBJ2-3	TGTGCCAGCAGTTTAGATGTTGGAGATACGCAGTATTTT	CASSLDVGDTQYF
.	TRBV4-1	.	TRBJ2-3	TGCGCCAGCAGCCAAGATCCAAGGACTATAGGCACAGATACGCAGTATTTT	CASSQDPRTIGTDTQYF
once	TRBV10-3	TRBD1	TRBJ1-4	TGTGCCATCAGAGGGACAGGGGATGAAAAACTGTTTTTT	CAIRGTGDEKLFF
many	TRBV5-4	.	TRBJ2-7	TGTGCCAGCAGCTTGGATGGAGGTAGCTCCTACGAGCAGTACTTC	CASSLDGGSSYEQYF
.	TRBV28	TRBD2	TRBJ2-7	TGTGCCAGCAGTACCCTAGCGGGAGGGAAGTACGAGCAGTACTTC	CASSTLAGGKYEQYF
.	TRBV5-1	.	TRBJ2-7	TGCGCCAGCAGCTTGGGGGTAAACTCCTACGAGCAGTACTTC	CASSLGVNSYEQYF
.	TRBV29-1	TRBD1	TRBJ2-7	TGCAGCGTTTCCCCCGGGACAGGACTCTCCTACGAGCAGTACTTC	CSVSPGTGLSYEQYF
.	TRBV10-3	TRBD2	TRBJ2-1	TGTGCCATCAGGGGGGGGACTAGCGGGACTGGTAATGAGCAGTTCTTC	CAIRGGTSGTGNEQFF
once	TRBV28	.	TRBJ2-1	TGTGCCAGCAGTTCAGGGGTTCGGAATGAGCAGTTCTTC	CASSSGVRNEQFF
.	TRBV7-6	TRBD1	TRBJ1-1	TGTGCCAGCAGCTTATCGCAGGGGGCGGGTGAAGCTTTCTTT	CASSLSQGAGEAFF
.	TRBV4-1	.	TRBJ2-3	TGCGCCAGCAGCCAGGGCTTGCTTGCGGATAGCACAGATACGCAGTATTTT	CASSQGLLADSTDTQYF
.	TRBV5-1	.	TRBJ1-1	TGCGCCAGCAGCCCCAGTCCACGGAGGGACACTGAAGCTTTCTTT	CASSPSPRRDTEAFF
.	TRBV6-5	.	TRBJ2-4	TGTGCCAGCAGTTATAGCCTAACCAAAAACATTCAGTACTTC	CASSYSLTKNIQYF
.	TRBV6-5	.	TRBJ1-2	TGTGCCAGCAGGAGGATTTTAGAGGGCTATGGCTACACCTTC	CASRRILEGYGYTF
.	TRBV5-1	.	TRBJ2-1	TGCGCCAGCAGCTTGGCGGACATATACAATGAGCAGTTCTTC	CASSLADIYNEQFF